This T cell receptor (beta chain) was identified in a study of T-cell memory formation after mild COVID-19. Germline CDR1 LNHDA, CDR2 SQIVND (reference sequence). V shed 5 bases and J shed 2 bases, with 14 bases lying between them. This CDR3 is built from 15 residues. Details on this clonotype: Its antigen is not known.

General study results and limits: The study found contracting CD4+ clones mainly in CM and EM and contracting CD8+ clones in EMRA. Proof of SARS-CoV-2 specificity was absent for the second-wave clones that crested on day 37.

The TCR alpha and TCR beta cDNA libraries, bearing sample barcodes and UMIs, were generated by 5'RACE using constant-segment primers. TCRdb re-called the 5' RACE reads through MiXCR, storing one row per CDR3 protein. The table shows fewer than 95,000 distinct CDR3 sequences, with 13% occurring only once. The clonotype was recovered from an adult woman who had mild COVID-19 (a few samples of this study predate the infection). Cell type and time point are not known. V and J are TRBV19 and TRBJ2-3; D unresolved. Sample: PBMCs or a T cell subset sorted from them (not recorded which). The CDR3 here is CASSLTPVPTDTQYF. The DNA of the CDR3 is TGTGCCAGTAGTCTGACCCCGGTGCCCACAGATACGCAGTATTTT.